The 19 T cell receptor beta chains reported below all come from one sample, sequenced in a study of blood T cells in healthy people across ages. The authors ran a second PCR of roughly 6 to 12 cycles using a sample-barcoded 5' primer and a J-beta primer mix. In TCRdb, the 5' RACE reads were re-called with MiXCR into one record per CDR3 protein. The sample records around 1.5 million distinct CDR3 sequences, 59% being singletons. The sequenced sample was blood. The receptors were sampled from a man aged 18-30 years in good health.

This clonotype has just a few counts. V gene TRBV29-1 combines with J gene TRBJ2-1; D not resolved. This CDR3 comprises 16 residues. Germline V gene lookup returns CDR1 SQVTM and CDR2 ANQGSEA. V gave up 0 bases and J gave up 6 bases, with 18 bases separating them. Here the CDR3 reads CSVEDLYKTNSNEQFF. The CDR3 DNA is TGCAGCGTTGAAGATCTTTACAAAACGAACTCCAATGAGCAGTTCTTC.

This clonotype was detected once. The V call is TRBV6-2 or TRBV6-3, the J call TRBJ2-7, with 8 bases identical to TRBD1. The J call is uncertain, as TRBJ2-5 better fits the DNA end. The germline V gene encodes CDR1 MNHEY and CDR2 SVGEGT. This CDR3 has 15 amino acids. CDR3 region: CASSYVRGPGETQYF. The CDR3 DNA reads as TGTGCCAGCAGTTACGTCAGGGGGCCCGGTGAGACCCAGTACTTC.

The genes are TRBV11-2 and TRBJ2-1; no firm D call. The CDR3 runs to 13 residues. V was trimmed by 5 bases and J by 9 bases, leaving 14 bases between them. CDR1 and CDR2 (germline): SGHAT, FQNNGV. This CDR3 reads CASSASAPGEQFF. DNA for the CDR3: TGTGCCAGCAGCGCGTCGGCCCCGGGTGAGCAGTTCTTC.

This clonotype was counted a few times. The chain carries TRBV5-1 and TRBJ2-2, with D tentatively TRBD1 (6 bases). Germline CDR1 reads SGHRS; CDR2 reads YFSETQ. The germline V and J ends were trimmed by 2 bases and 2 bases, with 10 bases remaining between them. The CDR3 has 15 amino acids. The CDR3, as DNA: TGCGCCAGCAGCTTCAGGGGACCCAACACCGGGGAGCTGTTTTTT. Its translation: CASSFRGPNTGELFF.

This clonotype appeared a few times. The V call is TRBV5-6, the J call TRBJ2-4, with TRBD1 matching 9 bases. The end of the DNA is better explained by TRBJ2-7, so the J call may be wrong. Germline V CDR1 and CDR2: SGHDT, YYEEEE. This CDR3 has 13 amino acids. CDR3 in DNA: TGTGCCAGCAAGAGGGACAGGGCCTACGAGCAGTACTTC. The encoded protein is CASKRDRAYEQYF.

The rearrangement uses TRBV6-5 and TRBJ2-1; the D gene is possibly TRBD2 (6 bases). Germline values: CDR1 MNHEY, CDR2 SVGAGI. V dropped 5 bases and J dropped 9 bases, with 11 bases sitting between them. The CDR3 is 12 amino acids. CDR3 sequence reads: CASSPGGIEQFF. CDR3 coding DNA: TGTGCCAGCAGTCCCGGGGGTATTGAGCAGTTCTTC.

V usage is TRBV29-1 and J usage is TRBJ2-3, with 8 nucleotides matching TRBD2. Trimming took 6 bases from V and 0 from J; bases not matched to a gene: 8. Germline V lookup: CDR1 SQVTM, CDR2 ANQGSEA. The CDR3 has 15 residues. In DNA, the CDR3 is TGCAGCGTGGAGATAGCGGGAACTAGCACAGATACGCAGTATTTT. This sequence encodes CSVEIAGTSTDTQYF.

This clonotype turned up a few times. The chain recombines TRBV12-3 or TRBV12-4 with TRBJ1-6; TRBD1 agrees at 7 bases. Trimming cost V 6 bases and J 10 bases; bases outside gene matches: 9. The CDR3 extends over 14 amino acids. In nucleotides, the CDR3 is TGTGCCAGCAGAATCACAGGGGAACAATCACCCCTCCACTTT. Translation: CASRITGEQSPLHF.

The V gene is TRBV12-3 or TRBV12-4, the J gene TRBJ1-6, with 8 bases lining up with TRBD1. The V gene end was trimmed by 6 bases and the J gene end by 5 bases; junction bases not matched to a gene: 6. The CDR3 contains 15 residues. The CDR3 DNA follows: TGTGCCAGCAGCCGACAGGGGTTTGATAATTCACCCCTCCACTTT. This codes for CASSRQGFDNSPLHF.

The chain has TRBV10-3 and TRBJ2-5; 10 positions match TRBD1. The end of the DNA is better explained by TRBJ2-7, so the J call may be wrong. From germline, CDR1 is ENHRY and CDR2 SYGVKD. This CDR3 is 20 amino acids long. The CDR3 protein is CAISAGLRGQGTQRPYEQYF. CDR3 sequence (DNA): TGTGCCATCAGTGCAGGCTTGAGGGGACAGGGGACCCAGAGGCCTTACGAGCAGTACTTC.

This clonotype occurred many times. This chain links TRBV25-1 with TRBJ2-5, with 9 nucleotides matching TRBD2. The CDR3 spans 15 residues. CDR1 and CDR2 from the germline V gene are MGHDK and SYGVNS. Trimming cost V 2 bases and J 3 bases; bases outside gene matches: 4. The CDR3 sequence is CASSEGGLAEETQYF. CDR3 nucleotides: TGTGCCAGCAGTGAAGGGGGACTAGCCGAAGAGACCCAGTACTTC.

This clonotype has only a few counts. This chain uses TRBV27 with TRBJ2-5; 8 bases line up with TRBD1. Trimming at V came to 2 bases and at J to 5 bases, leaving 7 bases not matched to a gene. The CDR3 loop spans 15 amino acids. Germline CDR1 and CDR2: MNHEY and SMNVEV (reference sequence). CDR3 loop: CASSLGQGAVETQYF. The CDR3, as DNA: TGTGCCAGCAGTTTAGGGCAGGGGGCCGTCGAGACCCAGTACTTC.

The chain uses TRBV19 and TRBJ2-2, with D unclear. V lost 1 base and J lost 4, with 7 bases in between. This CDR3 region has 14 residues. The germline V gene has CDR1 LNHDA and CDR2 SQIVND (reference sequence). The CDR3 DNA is TGTGCCAGTAGTATAGGTGGCACCACCGGGGAGCTGTTTTTT. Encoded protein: CASSIGGTTGELFF. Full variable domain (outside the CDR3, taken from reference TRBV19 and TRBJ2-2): DGGITQSPKYLFRKEGQNVTLSCEQNLNHDAMYWYRQDPGQGLRLIYYSQIVNDFQKGDIAEGYSVSREKKESFPLTVTSAQKNPTAFYLCASSIGGTTGELFFGEGSRLTVL.

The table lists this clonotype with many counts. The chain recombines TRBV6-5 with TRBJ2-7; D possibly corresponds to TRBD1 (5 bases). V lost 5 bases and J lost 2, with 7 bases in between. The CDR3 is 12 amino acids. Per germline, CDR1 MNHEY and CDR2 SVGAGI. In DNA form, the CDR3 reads TGTGCCAGCAGTGACAGTCCCTACGAGCAGTACTTC. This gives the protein CASSDSPYEQYF.

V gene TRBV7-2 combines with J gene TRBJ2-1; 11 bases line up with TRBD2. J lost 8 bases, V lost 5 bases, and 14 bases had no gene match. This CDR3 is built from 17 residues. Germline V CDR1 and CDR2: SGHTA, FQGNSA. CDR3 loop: CASSPQVASGGSDEQFF. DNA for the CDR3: TGTGCCAGCAGCCCTCAGGTTGCTAGCGGGGGGAGTGATGAGCAGTTCTTC.

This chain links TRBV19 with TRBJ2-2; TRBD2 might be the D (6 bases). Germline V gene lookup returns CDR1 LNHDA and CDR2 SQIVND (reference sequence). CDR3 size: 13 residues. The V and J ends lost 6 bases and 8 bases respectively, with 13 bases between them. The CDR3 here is CASSTGLSGELFF. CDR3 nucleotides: TGTGCCAGTAGCACGGGACTTTCGGGGGAGCTGTTTTTT.

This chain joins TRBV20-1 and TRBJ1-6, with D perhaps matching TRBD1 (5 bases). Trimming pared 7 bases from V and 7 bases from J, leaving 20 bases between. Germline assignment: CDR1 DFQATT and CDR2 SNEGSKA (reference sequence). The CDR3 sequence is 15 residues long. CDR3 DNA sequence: TGCAGTGTGAGGGATCGGGGGAGAGGCAATTCACCCCTCCACTTT. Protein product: CSVRDRGRGNSPLHF.

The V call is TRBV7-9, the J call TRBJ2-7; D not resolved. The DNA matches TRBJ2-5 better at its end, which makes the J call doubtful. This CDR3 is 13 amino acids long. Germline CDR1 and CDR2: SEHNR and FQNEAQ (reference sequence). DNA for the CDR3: TGTGCCAGCAGCTTAGAATTCGAAGAGACCCAGTACTTC. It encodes CASSLEFEETQYF.

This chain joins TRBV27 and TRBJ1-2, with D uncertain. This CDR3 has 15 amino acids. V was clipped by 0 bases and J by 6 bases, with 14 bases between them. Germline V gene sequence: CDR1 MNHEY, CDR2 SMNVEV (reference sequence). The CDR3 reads CASSLSASAGDGYTF. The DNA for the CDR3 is TGTGCCAGCAGTTTATCGGCCTCGGCCGGGGATGGCTACACCTTC.